A single sample gave rise to the 27 T cell receptor beta chains below, sequenced in a study of response to subunit inactivated influenza vaccine. In TCRdb, the RT-PCR reads were re-called with MiXCR into one record per CDR3 protein. The top ten clones hold around 10% of a sample with about 570,000 distinct CDR3 sequences, approximately 11% of them seen once. This sample was also put to use in a study of T cells expressing NK-cell markers. That source reports: Generation of TCR beta cDNA was performed by 5'RACE template switching incorporating UMIs.

The sequencing here drew on PBMCs from blood, taken on the day of vaccination. Receptors originate from a man in his fifties or sixties who received an inactivated influenza vaccine.

The chain recombines TRBV5-4 with TRBJ2-2; possibly TRBD2 for D (6 bases). The CDR3 covers 15 residues. In germline, CDR1 is SGHNT, CDR2 YYREEE (reference sequence). V was pared by 3 bases and J by 5 bases, with 14 bases between. CDR3 in amino acids: CASSSRGGITGELFF. CDR3 in DNA: TGTGCCAGCAGCTCCCGGGGCGGGATTACCGGGGAGCTGTTTTTT.

In this sample, this clonotype turned up once. The CDR3 loop reads CASRRLAGVTDTQYF. CDR3 sequence (DNA): TGTGCCAGCAGACGACTAGCGGGAGTAACAGATACGCAGTATTTT. This chain connects TRBV6-2 or TRBV6-3 to TRBJ2-3; the match to TRBD2 covers 12 bases. CDR1 MNHEY and CDR2 SVGEGT come from the germline V gene. The CDR3 has 15 amino acids. V lost 6 bases to trimming and J lost 3 bases; unmatched junction nucleotides: 4.

This clonotype came up a few times. The chain employs TRBV12-3 or TRBV12-4 and TRBJ2-1; D is uncertain. The ends were cut back, 2 bases at V and 5 bases at J, with 7 bases in the middle. This CDR3 comprises 13 residues. The CDR3 DNA reads TGTGCCAGCAGTTTAACTTGGGACAATGAGCAGTTCTTC. This codes for CASSLTWDNEQFF.

J is TRBJ2-2 and V is TRBV7-2, with D possibly matching TRBD1 (5 bases). Trimming removed 5 bases from V and 5 bases from J, with 15 bases in between. The CDR3 is 15 residues long. Per the germline V gene, CDR1 is SGHTA and CDR2 is FQGNSA. The CDR3 region is CASSQGNLKTGELFF. The DNA of the CDR3 is TGTGCCAGCAGCCAGGGAAATCTAAAGACCGGGGAGCTGTTTTTT.

The chain recombines TRBV7-2 with TRBJ1-1; D remains ambiguous. Trimming left V 2 bases short and J 5 bases short, with 9 bases between. This CDR3 comprises 13 residues. Germline lookup yields CDR1 SGHTA and CDR2 FQGNSA. The CDR3 loop reads CASSLIRATEAFF. The DNA for the CDR3 is TGTGCCAGCAGCTTAATCCGGGCTACTGAAGCTTTCTTT.

The chain has TRBV5-1 and TRBJ2-5, with TRBD2 matching over 7 bases. The V segment lost 3 bases and the J segment 5 bases; nucleotides outside the gene matches: 16. Germline V gene sequence: CDR1 SGHRS, CDR2 YFSETQ. CDR3 length equals 17 residues. CDR3 residues: CASSWSYGAGTPETQYF. As DNA, the CDR3 is TGCGCCAGCAGCTGGTCCTATGGAGCGGGGACGCCCGAGACCCAGTACTTC.

The chain couples TRBV5-1 to TRBJ2-1; 13 nucleotides align to TRBD2. The CDR3 spans 15 residues. Per germline, CDR1 SGHRS and CDR2 YFSETQ. The ends lost 0 bases at V and 10 bases at J; junction bases unmatched: 4. The CDR3 DNA reads as TGCGCCAGCAGCTTGGACGGGACTAGCGGGACCGAGCAGTTCTTC. It codes for CASSLDGTSGTEQFF.

The V call is TRBV3-1, the J call TRBJ2-3, with D perhaps given as TRBD1 or TRBD2 (5 bases each). This CDR3 comprises 13 residues. With 8 bases removed from V and 3 bases from J, the gap between germline ends came to 12 bases. In germline, CDR1 is LGHDT, CDR2 YNNKEL (reference sequence). CDR3 in amino acids: CASGTPETDTQYF. The CDR3 coding sequence is TGTGCCAGCGGGACGCCCGAAACAGATACGCAGTATTTT.

Many counts were recorded for this clonotype. The chain couples TRBV20-1 to TRBJ2-1, with D possibly matching TRBD2 (6 bases). CDR1 is DFQATT, CDR2 SNEGSKA, per germline (reference sequence). The CDR3 is 15 amino acids. Trimming cost V 0 bases and J 3 bases, with 12 bases left between them. The CDR3 DNA sequence: TGCAGTGCTAGAGATTTGGAGGGCCGCTACAATGAGCAGTTCTTC. Translating it yields CSARDLEGRYNEQFF.

This clonotype occurred many times. This chain links TRBV20-1 with TRBJ2-1; 10 bases match TRBD1. The germline CDR1 and CDR2 sequences are DFQATT and SNEGSKA (reference sequence). With 2 bases clipped from V and 5 bases from J, the junction kept 6 bases outside the gene matches. This CDR3 region has 15 residues. CDR3 nucleotide sequence: TGCAGTGCTAGATCCCTGGGGACAGGGGACAATGAGCAGTTCTTC. Encoded protein: CSARSLGTGDNEQFF.

The sample holds a few counts of this clonotype. The rearrangement joins TRBV9 to TRBJ2-3; D tentatively reads TRBD1 or TRBD2 (7 bases each). V dropped 7 bases and J dropped 4 bases, with 19 bases sitting between them. The CDR3 spans 15 residues. Germline CDR1 reads SGDLS; CDR2 reads YYNGEE. CDR3 in amino acids: CASSQGGFGADTQYF. CDR3 coding DNA: TGTGCCAGCTCCCAGGGGGGGTTTGGCGCAGATACGCAGTATTTT.

Many counts were recorded for this clonotype. The V call is TRBV29-1, the J call TRBJ2-2; 8 bases match TRBD2. The CDR3 loop spans 17 amino acids. Trimming at V came to 6 bases and at J to 1 base, leaving 13 bases not matched to a gene. Germline V lookup: CDR1 SQVTM, CDR2 ANQGSEA. CDR3 nucleotides: TGCAGCGTGCTCACCGGGCTAGCGGGCGTGAACACCGGGGAGCTGTTTTTT. This sequence encodes CSVLTGLAGVNTGELFF.

This clonotype has a handful of counts. The chain joins TRBV6-2 or TRBV6-3 to TRBJ2-1, with TRBD2 matching 13 bases. The V segment lost 2 bases and the J segment 0 bases; nucleotides outside the gene matches: 10. This CDR3 comprises 20 residues. Germline assignment: CDR1 MNHEY and CDR2 SVGEGT. The CDR3 sequence: CASSYKTSGGSLSSYNEQFF. As DNA, the CDR3 is TGTGCCAGCAGTTACAAGACTAGCGGGGGGTCATTGAGCTCCTACAATGAGCAGTTCTTC.

The rearrangement joins TRBV20-1 to TRBJ2-2; D is perhaps TRBD1 or TRBD2 (7 bases each). The CDR3 loop spans 13 amino acids. V was trimmed by 3 bases and J by 6 bases, leaving 11 bases between them. The germline CDR1 and CDR2 sequences are DFQATT and SNEGSKA (reference sequence). The CDR3 reads CSASRGGAGELFF. CDR3 bases: TGCAGTGCTAGCAGGGGGGGGGCCGGGGAGCTGTTTTTT.

This clonotype was seen a handful of times. The chain carries TRBV6-1 and TRBJ1-5; a possible D gene is TRBD1 (6 bases). The CDR3 length is 14 residues. The V end lost 8 bases, the J end lost 1 base, and 12 bases lay between the germline ends. In germline, CDR1 is MNHNS, CDR2 SASEGT. CDR3 nucleotide sequence: TGTGCCAGCCCGAGGGGGGGGAGCAATCAGCCCCAGCATTTT. This encodes CASPRGGSNQPQHF.

This clonotype was found a few times. The chain couples TRBV5-1 to TRBJ1-1; D not certain. There are 16 residues in the CDR3. The germline V gene encodes CDR1 SGHRS and CDR2 YFSETQ. V was shortened by 7 bases and J by 3 bases, with 22 bases between the two germline ends. CDR3 sequence reads: CASRNSITTIDTEAFF. In nucleotides, the CDR3 is TGCGCCAGCCGGAACAGTATAACCACAATTGACACTGAAGCTTTCTTT.

In its sample, this clonotype was seen a few times. V and J are TRBV7-2 and TRBJ2-4; D not resolved. The CDR3 consists of 16 residues. Germline assignment: CDR1 SGHTA and CDR2 FQGNSA. V lost 1 base to trimming and J lost 0 bases, with 10 bases between them. The CDR3 coding sequence is TGTGCCAGCAGCTTAGAGCGCAGATTAGCCAAAAACATTCAGTACTTC. Residues: CASSLERRLAKNIQYF.

This clonotype was observed a handful of times. The V and J genes are TRBV5-1 and TRBJ2-2; 11 bases map to TRBD1. The CDR3 extends over 17 amino acids. Germline V lookup: CDR1 SGHRS, CDR2 YFSETQ. V dropped 4 bases and J dropped 0; count of bases not matched to a gene: 5. CDR3 protein: CASSPGTGGANTGELFF. The CDR3 nucleotides are TGCGCCAGCAGCCCTGGGACAGGGGGAGCGAACACCGGGGAGCTGTTTTTT.

This chain connects TRBV11-2 to TRBJ2-4; a possible D gene is TRBD2 (5 bases). The CDR3 length is 16 residues. CDR1 is SGHAT and CDR2 is FQNNGV in the germline V gene. The V and J ends lost 2 bases and 0 bases respectively, with 11 bases between them. CDR3 protein: CASSLIRTLAKNIQYF. The CDR3 DNA is TGTGCCAGCAGCTTAATCAGGACTCTAGCCAAAAACATTCAGTACTTC. Full variable domain (rest looked up from reference TRBV11-2 and TRBJ2-4): EAGVAQSPRYKIIEKRQSVAFWCNPISGHATLYWYQQILGQGPKLLIQFQNNGVVDDSQLPKDRFSAERLKGVDSTLKIQPAKLEDSAVYLCASSLIRTLAKNIQYFGAGTRLSVL.

CDR3 residues: CASSPTSSYNEQFF. The CDR3 DNA reads TGCGCCAGCAGCCCGACTAGTTCCTACAATGAGCAGTTCTTC. The gene calls are TRBV5-1 and TRBJ2-1; possible D gene TRBD2, 6 bases. The CDR3 is 14 residues long. The germline gives CDR1 SGHRS, CDR2 YFSETQ. Between the trimmed V and J ends, which lost 4 bases and 1 base, there was a span of 9 bases.

This clonotype was picked up a small number of times. The genes are TRBV19 and TRBJ2-2; TRBD1 matches 7 bases. The CDR3 covers 11 residues. V was pared by 9 bases and J by 7 bases, with 2 bases of the junction left unmatched. Germline assignment: CDR1 LNHDA and CDR2 SQIVND (reference sequence). CDR3 region: CASRGIGELFF. CDR3 bases: TGTGCCAGCAGGGGGATCGGGGAGCTGTTTTTT.

The V gene is TRBV29-1, the J gene TRBJ2-3; no firm D call. Germline CDR1 is SQVTM and CDR2 is ANQGSEA. V dropped 6 bases and J dropped 0 bases, with 16 bases sitting between them. The CDR3 covers 15 residues. This chain's CDR3 is CSVLHPGSSTDTQYF. CDR3 nucleotides: TGCAGCGTGTTACACCCCGGTTCTAGCACAGATACGCAGTATTTT.

The table lists this clonotype with a few counts. This rearrangement joins TRBV10-2 to TRBJ2-7; D gene unclear. V was cut by 11 bases and J by 0 bases, with 11 bases left in between. Germline assignment: CDR1 WSHSY and CDR2 SAAADI. CDR3 length equals 12 residues. This CDR3 is CASQMSSYEQYF. In DNA form, the CDR3 reads TGCGCCTCCCAGATGAGCTCCTACGAGCAGTACTTC.

V usage is TRBV7-2 and J usage is TRBJ2-7; D unclear. Per germline, CDR1 SGHTA and CDR2 FQGNSA. V was trimmed by 1 base and J by 3 bases, leaving 13 bases between them. The CDR3 contains 15 residues. The CDR3 DNA is TGTGCCAGCAGCTTAGAGGGCACTTTTGTCTACGAGCAGTACTTC. It translates to CASSLEGTFVYEQYF.

This clonotype was seen a handful of times. CDR3 sequence reads: CASSKIGPASYNEQFF. The CDR3, as DNA: TGTGCCAGCAGTAAGATAGGCCCAGCCTCCTACAATGAGCAGTTCTTC. The gene calls are TRBV6-4 and TRBJ2-1, with unresolved D. The CDR3 runs to 16 residues. With 5 bases removed from V and 0 bases from J, the gap between germline ends came to 14 bases. Per germline, CDR1 MRHNA and CDR2 SNTAGT.

In this sample, this clonotype turned up many times. The V and J genes are TRBV7-6 and TRBJ1-5; TRBD1 matches 7 bases. Germline V gene data show CDR1 as SGHVS and CDR2 as FNYEAQ. The V segment lost 5 bases and the J segment 2 bases; nucleotides outside the gene matches: 6. The CDR3 is 15 residues long. Written as DNA, the CDR3 is TGTGCCAGCAGCGAGACAGGGTTAGGCAATCAGCCCCAGCATTTT. Its protein is CASSETGLGNQPQHF. Full variable domain (remainder filled in from reference TRBV7-6 and TRBJ1-5): GAGVSQSPRYKVTKRGQDVALRCDPISGHVSLYWYRQALGQGPEFLTYFNYEAQQDKSGLPNDRFSAERPEGSISTLTIQRTEQRDSAMYRCASSETGLGNQPQHFGDGTRLSIL.

The J gene is TRBJ2-1, the V gene TRBV28; 8 bases line up with TRBD2. The length of the CDR3 is 14 residues. Germline V CDR1 and CDR2: MDHEN, SYDVKM. The ends lost 8 bases at V and 11 bases at J; junction bases unmatched: 14. Written as DNA, the CDR3 is TGTGCCAGCGGGAAGAGCGGGAGCCCCATCCAGCAGTTCTTC. Translating it yields CASGKSGSPIQQFF.